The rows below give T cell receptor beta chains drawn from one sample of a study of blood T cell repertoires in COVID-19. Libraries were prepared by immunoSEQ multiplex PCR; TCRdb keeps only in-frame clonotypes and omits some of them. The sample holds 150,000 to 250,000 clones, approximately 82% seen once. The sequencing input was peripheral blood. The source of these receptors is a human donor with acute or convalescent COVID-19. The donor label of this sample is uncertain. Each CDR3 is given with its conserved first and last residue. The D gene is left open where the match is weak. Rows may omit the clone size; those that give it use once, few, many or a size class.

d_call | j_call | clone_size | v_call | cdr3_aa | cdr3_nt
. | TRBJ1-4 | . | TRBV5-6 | CASSKLAGSKNEKLFF | TGTGCCAGCAGCAAACTAGCGGGGAGCAAGAATGAAAAACTGTTTTTT
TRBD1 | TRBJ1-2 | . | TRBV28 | CASSRQGRVYGYTF | TGTGCCAGCAGTAGACAGGGGAGGGTCTATGGCTACACCTTC
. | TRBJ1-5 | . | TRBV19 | CASSVRDTLGSQPQHF | TGTGCCAGTAGTGTTCGGGACACGCTAGGGAGTCAGCCCCAGCATTTT
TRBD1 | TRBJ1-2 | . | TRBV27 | CASSLWPTRGSYGYTF | TGTGCCAGCAGTTTATGGCCCACCAGGGGGTCCTATGGCTACACCTTC
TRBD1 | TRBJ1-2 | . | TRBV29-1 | CSVGQGAGYGYTF | TGCAGCGTTGGACAGGGGGCTGGCTATGGCTACACCTTC
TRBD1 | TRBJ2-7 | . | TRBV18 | CASSPQPDRVGEQYF | TGTGCCAGCTCACCCCAACCGGACAGGGTAGGCGAGCAGTACTTC
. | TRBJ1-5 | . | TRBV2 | CASSERAGIRQPQHF | TGTGCCAGCAGTGAAAGGGCAGGGATACGGCAGCCCCAGCATTTT
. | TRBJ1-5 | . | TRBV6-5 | CASSYSSANQPQHF | TGTGCCAGCAGTTACAGCTCCGCTAATCAGCCCCAGCATTTT
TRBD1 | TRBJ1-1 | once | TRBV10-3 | CAISTGVNTEAFF | TGTGCCATCAGTACAGGGGTGAACACTGAAGCTTTCTTT
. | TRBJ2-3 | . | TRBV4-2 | CASSQVPDGVSTDTQYF | TGTGCCAGCAGCCAAGTCCCCGACGGGGTTAGCACAGATACGCAGTATTTT
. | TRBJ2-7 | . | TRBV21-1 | CASSPSTGTYEQYF | TGTGCCAGCAGCCCTTCGACAGGGACCTACGAGCAGTACTTC
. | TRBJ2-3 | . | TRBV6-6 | CASSYEGEDTQYF | TGTGCCAGCAGTTACGAAGGGGAAGATACGCAGTATTTT
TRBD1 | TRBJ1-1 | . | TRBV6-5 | CASSYSAGQGEAFF | TGTGCCAGCAGTTACTCGGCGGGACAGGGTGAAGCTTTCTTT
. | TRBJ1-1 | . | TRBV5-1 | CASSLPGQPNTEAFF | TGCGCCAGCAGCTTACCGGGACAACCGAACACTGAAGCTTTCTTT
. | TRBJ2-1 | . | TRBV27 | CASARSSYNEQFF | TGTGCCAGCGCCCGGAGCTCCTACAATGAGCAGTTCTTC
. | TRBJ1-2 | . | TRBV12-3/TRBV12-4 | CASSLSYGYTF | TGTGCCAGCAGTTTATCGTATGGCTACACCTTC
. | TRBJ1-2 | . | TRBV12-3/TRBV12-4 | CASSSGGVEGYTF | TGTGCCAGCAGTTCCGGAGGGGTCGAGGGCTACACCTTC
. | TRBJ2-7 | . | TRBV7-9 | CASSLVTYEKYF | TGTGCCAGCAGCTTAGTGACATACGAAAAGTACTTC
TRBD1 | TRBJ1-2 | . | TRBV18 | CASSPETGTYYGYTF | TGTGCCAGCTCACCCGAGACAGGGACATACTATGGCTACACCTTC
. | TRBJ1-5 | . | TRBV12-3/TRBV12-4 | CASSLAEDQPQHF | TGTGCCAGCAGTTTAGCAGAGGATCAGCCCCAGCATTTT
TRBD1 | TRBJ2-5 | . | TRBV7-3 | CASSHGQGTTQYF | TGTGCCAGCAGCCACGGACAGGGGACGACCCAGTACTTC
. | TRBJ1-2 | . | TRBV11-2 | CASSFTRTTGGYTF | TGTGCCAGCAGCTTTACCCGGACAACTGGCGGCTACACCTTC
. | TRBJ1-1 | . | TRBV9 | CASSGLRNTEAFF | TGTGCCAGCAGCGGTCTGAGGAACACTGAAGCTTTCTTT
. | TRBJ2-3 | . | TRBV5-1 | CASSWEASEDTQYF | TGCGCCAGCAGCTGGGAGGCCAGCGAGGATACGCAGTATTTT
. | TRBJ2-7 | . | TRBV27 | CASGAQGRMREQYF | TGTGCCAGCGGCGCGCAGGGTAGGATGCGCGAGCAGTACTTC
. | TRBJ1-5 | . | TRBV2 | CASSLISNQPQHF | TGTGCCAGCAGTCTTATCAGTAATCAGCCCCAGCATTTT
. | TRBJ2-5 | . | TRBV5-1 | CASSLTVPQETQYF | TGCGCCAGCAGCTTGACTGTCCCTCAAGAGACCCAGTACTTC
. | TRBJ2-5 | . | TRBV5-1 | CASSLGQGERETQYF | TGCGCCAGCAGCTTGGGGCAGGGCGAGAGAGAGACCCAGTACTTC
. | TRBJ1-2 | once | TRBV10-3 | CAISGGDGYTF | TGTGCCATCAGTGGGGGGGATGGCTACACCTTC
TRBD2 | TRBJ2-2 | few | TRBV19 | CASSSGTRFAGELFF | TGTGCCAGTAGTTCGGGGACTAGATTCGCCGGGGAGCTGTTTTTT
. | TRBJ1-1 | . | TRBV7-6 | CASSLAGGINTEAFF | TGTGCCAGCAGCTTAGCGGGGGGGATTAACACTGAAGCTTTCTTT
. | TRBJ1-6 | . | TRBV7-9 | CASTEGSGDSPLHF | TGTGCCAGCACCGAGGGGTCAGGGGACTCACCCCTCCACTTT
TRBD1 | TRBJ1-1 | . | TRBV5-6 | CASSLARDRGQRITEAFF | TGTGCCAGCAGCTTGGCCCGGGACAGGGGGCAGCGGATCACTGAAGCTTTCTTT
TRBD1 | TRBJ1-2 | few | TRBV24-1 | CATQGGGGNYGYTF | TGTGCCACCCAGGGGGGTGGAGGGAACTATGGCTACACCTTC
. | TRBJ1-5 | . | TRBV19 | CASSGRAGPQHF | TGTGCCAGTAGTGGCCGTGCGGGGCCCCAGCATTTT
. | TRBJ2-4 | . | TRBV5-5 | CASSLDTGSIAKNIQYF | TGTGCCAGCAGCTTGGATACAGGGAGTATAGCCAAAAACATTCAGTACTTC
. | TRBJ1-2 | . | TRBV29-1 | CSVEDRSGGYGYTF | TGCAGCGTTGAAGATCGGTCGGGGGGCTATGGCTACACCTTC
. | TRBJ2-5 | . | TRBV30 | CAKGETRETQYF | TGTGCCAAAGGGGAAACCAGAGAGACCCAGTACTTC
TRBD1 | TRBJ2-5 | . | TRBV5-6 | CASSPPRGPGTQYF | TGTGCCAGCAGCCCCCCCAGGGGGCCGGGGACCCAGTACTTC
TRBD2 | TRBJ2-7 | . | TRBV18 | CASSPLTPGTSGSYEQYF | TGTGCCAGCTCACCACTTACTCCCGGGACTAGCGGGAGCTACGAGCAGTACTTC
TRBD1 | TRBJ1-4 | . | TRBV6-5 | CASTWDRTNEKLFF | TGTGCCAGCACCTGGGACAGGACTAATGAAAAACTGTTTTTT
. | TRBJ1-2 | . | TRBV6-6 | CASSYSAQGINYGYTF | TGTGCCAGCAGTTACTCAGCCCAGGGGATTAACTATGGCTACACCTTC
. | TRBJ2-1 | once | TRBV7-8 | CASSLPGRNEQFF | TGTGCCAGCAGCTTACCTGGGAGGAATGAGCAGTTCTTC